This TCR beta chain emerged from a study of blood T cell repertoires in COVID-19. Study background: Samples of COVID-19 (acute and convalescent) were obtained from the United States, Italy and Spain. PBMCs, B-cell-depleted T cells, or T cells were the source of the cDNA or gDNA that made up the material.

CDR1 is SGHRS and CDR2 is YFSETQ in the germline V gene. This CDR3 has 17 amino acids. After removal of 7 bases from V and 0 bases from J, the junction contained 7 bases not matched to a gene. This clone was seen more than once but under ten times. In the original processing: How many nucleated cells were present was estimated from reference gene primer amplification. The method was immunoSEQ multiplex PCR; TCRdb's version includes in-frame clones alone and lacks a portion of them. V, J and clone size derive from that table, while D and trimming were established from the DNA sequence. The profile covers tens of thousands of clones, with over 70% appearing a single time and roughly 3.2% taken by the ten largest.

The genes are TRBV5-1 and TRBJ2-2, with 12 bases fitting TRBD2. The specimen was peripheral blood. The sequence derives from a man aged 60 to 75 with acute or convalescent COVID-19. Written as DNA, the CDR3 is TGCGCCAGCGGCAACCCTAGCGGGGGGGCGAACACCGGGGAGCTGTTTTTT. Translation gives CASGNPSGGANTGELFF.